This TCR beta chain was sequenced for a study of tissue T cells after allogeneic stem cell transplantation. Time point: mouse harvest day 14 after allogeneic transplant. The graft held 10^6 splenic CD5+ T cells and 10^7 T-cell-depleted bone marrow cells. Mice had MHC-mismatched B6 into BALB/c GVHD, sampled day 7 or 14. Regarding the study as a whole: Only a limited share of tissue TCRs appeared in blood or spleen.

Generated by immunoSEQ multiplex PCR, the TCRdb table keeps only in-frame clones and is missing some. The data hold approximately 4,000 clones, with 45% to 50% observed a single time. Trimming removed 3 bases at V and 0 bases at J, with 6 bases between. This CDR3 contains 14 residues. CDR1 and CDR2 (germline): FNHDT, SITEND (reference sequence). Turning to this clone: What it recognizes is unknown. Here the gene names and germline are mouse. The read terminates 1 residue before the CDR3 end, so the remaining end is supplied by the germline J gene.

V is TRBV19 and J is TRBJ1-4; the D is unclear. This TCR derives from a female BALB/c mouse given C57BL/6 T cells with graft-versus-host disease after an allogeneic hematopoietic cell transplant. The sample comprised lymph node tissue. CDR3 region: CASSNQISNERLFF. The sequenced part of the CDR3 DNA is TGTGCCAGCAGTAATCAGATTTCCAACGAAAGATTATTT.